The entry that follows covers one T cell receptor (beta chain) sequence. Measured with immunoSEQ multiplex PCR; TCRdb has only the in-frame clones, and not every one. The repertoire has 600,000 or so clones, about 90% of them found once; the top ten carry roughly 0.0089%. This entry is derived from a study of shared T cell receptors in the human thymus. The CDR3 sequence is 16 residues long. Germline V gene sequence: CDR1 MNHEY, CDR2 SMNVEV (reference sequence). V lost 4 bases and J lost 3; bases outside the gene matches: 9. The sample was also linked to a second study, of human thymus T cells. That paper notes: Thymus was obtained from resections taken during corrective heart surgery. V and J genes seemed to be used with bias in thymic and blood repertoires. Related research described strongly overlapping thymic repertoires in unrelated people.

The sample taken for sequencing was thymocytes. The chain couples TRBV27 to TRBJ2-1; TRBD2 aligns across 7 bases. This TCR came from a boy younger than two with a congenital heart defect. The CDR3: CASSSVSASGYNEQFF. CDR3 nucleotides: TGTGCCAGCAGTTCGGTTTCGGCTAGCGGCTACAATGAGCAGTTCTTC.